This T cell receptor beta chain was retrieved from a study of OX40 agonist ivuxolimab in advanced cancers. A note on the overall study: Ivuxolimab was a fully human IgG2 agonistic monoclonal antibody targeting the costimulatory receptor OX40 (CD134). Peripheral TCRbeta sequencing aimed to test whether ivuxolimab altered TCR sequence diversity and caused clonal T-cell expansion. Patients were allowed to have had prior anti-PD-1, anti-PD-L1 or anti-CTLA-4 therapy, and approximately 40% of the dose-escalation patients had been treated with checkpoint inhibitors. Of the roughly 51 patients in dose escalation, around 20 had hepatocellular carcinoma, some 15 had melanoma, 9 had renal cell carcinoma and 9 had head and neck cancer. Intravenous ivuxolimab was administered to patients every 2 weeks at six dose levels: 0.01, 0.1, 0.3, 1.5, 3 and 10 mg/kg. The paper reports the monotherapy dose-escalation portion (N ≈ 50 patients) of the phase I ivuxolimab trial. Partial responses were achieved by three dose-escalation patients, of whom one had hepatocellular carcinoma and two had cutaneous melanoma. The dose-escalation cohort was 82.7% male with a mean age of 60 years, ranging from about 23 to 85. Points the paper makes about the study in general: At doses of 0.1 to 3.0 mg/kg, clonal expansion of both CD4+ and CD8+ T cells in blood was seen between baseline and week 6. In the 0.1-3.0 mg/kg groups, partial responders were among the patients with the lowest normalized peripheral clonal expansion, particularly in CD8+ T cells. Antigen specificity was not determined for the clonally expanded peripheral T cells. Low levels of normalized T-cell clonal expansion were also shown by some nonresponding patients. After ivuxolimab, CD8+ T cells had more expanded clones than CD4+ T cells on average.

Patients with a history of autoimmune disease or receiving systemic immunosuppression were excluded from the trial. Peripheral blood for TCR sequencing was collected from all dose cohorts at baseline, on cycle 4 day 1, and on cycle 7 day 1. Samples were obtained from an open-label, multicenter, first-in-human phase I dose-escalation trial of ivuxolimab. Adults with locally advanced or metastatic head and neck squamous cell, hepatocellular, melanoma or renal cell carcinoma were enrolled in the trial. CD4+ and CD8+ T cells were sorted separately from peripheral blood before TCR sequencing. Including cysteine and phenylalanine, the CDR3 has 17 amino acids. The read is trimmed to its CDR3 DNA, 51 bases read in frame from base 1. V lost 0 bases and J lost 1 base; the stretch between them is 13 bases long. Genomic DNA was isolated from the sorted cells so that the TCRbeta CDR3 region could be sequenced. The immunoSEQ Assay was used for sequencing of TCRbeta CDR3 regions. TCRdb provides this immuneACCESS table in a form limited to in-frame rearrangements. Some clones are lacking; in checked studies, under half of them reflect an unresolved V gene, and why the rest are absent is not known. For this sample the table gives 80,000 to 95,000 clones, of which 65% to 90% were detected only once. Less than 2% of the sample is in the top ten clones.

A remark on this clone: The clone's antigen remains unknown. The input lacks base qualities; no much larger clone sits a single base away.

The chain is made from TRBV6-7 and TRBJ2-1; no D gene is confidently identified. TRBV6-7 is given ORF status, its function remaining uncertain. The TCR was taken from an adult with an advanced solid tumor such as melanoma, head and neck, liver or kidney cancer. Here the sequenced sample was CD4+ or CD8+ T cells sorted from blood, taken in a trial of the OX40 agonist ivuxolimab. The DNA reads TGTGCCAGCAGTTACTCGATAGGGTTTATATCCTACAATGAGCAGTTCTTC. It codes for CASSYSIGFISYNEQFF.